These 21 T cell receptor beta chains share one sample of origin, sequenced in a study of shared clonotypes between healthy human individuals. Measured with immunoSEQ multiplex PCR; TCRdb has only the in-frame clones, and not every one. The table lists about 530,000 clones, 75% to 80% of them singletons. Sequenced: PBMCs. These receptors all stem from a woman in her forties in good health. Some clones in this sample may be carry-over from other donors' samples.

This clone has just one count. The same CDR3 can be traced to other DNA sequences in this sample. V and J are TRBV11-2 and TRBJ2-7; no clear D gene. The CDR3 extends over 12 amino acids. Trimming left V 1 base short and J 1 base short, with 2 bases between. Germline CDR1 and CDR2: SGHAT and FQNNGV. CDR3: CASSLVSYEQYF. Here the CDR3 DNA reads TGTGCCAGCAGCTTAGTATCCTACGAGCAGTACTTC.

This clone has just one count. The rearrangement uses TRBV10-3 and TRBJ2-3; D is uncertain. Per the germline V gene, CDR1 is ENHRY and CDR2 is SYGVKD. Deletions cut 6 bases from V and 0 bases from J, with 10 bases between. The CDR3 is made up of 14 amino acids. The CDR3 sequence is CAIRDGSSTDTQYF. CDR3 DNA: TGTGCCATCAGGGACGGATCTAGCACAGATACGCAGTATTTT.

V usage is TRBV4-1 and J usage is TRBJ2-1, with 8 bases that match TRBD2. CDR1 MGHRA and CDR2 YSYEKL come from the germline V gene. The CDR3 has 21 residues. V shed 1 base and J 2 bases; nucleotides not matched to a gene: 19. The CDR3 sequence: CASSQALIGEGSGKTYNEQFF. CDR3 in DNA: TGCGCCAGCAGCCAAGCGCTGATCGGGGAAGGTAGCGGGAAAACCTACAATGAGCAGTTCTTC.

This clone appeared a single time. In nucleotides, the CDR3 is TGTGCCAGCAGTTTATCTGGGGGCCGGGGGAACTATGGCTACACCTTC. Amino acids: CASSLSGGRGNYGYTF. The V and J genes are TRBV27 and TRBJ1-2, with D possibly being TRBD1 (6 bases). Between the trimmed V and J ends, which lost 0 bases and 2 bases, there was a span of 13 bases. Looked up from germline, CDR1 is MNHEY and CDR2 is SMNVEV (reference sequence). The length of the CDR3 is 16 residues.

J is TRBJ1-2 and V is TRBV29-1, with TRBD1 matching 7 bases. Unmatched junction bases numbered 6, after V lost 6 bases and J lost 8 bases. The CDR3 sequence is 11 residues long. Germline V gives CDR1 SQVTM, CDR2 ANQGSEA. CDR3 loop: CSVERGQGYTF. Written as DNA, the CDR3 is TGCAGCGTAGAAAGGGGGCAGGGCTACACCTTC.

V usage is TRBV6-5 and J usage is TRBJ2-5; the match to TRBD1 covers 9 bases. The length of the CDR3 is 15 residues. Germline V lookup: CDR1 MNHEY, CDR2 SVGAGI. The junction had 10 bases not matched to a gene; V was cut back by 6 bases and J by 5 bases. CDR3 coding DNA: TGTGCCAGCAGCACGCCGGGACAGGGCTGGGAGACCCAGTACTTC. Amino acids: CASSTPGQGWETQYF.

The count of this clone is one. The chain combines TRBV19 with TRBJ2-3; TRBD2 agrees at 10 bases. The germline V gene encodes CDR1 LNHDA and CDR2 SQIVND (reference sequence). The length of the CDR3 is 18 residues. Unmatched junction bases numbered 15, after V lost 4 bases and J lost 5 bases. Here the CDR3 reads CASSNPTVLAGVEDTQYF. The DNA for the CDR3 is TGTGCCAGTAGTAACCCCACAGTTCTAGCGGGAGTTGAAGATACGCAGTATTTT.

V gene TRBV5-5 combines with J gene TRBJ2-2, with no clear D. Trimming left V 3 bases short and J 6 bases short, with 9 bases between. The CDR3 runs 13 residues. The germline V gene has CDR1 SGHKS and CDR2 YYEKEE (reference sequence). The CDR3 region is CASSSKGAGELFF. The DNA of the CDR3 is TGTGCCAGCAGCTCCAAAGGTGCCGGGGAGCTGTTTTTT.

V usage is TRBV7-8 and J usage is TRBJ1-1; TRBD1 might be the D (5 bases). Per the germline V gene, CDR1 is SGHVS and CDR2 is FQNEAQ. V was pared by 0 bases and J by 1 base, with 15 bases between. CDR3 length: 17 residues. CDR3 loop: CASSLAWGAGRNTEAFF. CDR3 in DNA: TGTGCCAGCAGCTTAGCGTGGGGAGCAGGGAGGAACACTGAAGCTTTCTTT.

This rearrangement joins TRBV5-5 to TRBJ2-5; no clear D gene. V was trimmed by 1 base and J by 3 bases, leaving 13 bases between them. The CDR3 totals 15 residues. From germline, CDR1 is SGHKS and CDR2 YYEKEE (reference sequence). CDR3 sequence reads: CASSLSTGSEETQYF. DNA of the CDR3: TGTGCCAGCAGCTTGTCGACCGGCTCGGAAGAGACCCAGTACTTC.

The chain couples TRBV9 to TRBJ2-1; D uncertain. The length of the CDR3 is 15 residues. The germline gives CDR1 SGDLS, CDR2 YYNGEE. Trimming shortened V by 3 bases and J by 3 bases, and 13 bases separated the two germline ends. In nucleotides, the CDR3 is TGTGCCAGCAGCGCAGATCCAGGTTTCTACAATGAGCAGTTCTTC. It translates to CASSADPGFYNEQFF.

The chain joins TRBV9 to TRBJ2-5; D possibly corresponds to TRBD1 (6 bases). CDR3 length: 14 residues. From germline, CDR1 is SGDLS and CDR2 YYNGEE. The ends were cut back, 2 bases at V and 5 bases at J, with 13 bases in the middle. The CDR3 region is CASSVAPQGETQYF. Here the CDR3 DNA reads TGTGCCAGCAGCGTCGCTCCGCAGGGGGAGACCCAGTACTTC.

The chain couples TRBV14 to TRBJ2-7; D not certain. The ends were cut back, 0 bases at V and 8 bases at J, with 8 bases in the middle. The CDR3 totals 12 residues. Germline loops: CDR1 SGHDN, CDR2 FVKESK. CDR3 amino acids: CASSQDRRKQYF. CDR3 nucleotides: TGTGCCAGCAGCCAAGATCGCCGGAAGCAGTACTTC.

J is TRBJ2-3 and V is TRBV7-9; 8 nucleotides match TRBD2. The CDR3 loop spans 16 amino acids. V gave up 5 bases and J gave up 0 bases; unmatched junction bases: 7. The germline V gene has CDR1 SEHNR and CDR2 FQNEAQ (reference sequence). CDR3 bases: TGTGCCAGCAGCCCCCCCGGGACTAGGAGCACAGATACGCAGTATTTT. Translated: CASSPPGTRSTDTQYF.

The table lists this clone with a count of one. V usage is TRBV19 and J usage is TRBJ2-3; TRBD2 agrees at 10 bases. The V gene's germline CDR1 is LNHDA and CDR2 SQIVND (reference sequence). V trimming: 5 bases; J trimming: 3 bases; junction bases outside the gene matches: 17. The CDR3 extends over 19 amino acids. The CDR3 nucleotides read TGTGCCAGTAGTCAACGACATCCGGGACTAGCGATTCAAACAGATACGCAGTATTTT. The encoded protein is CASSQRHPGLAIQTDTQYF.

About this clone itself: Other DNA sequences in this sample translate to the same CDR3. The CDR3 bases are TGTGCCAGCAGCCTATCCGGGACTAACAATGAGCAGTTCTTC. The encoded protein is CASSLSGTNNEQFF. The J gene is TRBJ2-1, the V gene TRBV7-3; TRBD2 matches at 7 bases. This CDR3 contains 14 residues. Trimming removed 5 bases from V and 5 bases from J; junction bases left unmatched: 6. Germline CDR1 reads SGHTA; CDR2 reads FQGTGA.

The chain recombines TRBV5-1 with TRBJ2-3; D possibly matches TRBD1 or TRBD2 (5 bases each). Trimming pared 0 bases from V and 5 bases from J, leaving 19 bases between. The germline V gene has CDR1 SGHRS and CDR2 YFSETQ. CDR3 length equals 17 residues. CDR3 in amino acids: CASSLAPSASGGDTQYF. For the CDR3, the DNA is TGCGCCAGCAGCTTGGCCCCCTCGGCCTCTGGGGGAGATACGCAGTATTTT.

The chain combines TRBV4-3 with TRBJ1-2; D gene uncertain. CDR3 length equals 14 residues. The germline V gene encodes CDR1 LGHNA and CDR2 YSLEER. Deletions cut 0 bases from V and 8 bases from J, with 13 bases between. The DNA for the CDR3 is TGCGCCAGCAGCCAAGATCGAGGCTCTGGGGGCTACACCTTC. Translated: CASSQDRGSGGYTF.

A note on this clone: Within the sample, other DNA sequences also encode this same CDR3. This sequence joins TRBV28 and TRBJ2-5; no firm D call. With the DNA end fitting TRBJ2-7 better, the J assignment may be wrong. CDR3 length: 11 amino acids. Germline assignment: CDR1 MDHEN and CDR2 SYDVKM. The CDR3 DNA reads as TGTGCCAGCAGTTCTTCCTACGAGCAGTACTTC. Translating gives CASSSSYEQYF.

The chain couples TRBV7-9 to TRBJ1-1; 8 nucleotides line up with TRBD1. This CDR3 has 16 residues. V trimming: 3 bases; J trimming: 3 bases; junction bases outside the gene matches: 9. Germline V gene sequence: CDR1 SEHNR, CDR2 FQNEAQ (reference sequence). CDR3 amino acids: CASSFDRGAGYTEAFF. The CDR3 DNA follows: TGTGCCAGCAGCTTCGACAGGGGCGCTGGGTACACTGAAGCTTTCTTT. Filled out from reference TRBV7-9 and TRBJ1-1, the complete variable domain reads DTGVSQNPRHKITKRGQNVTFRCDPISEHNRLYWYRQTLGQGPEFLTYFQNEAQLEKSRLLSDRFSAERPKGSFSTLEIQRTEQGDSAMYLCASSFDRGAGYTEAFFGQGTRLTVV.

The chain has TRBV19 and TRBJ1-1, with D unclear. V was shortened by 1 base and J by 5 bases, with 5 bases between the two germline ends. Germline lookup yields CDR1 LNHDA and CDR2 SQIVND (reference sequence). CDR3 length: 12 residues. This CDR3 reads CASSIGWTEAFF. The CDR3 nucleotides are TGTGCCAGTAGTATAGGCTGGACTGAAGCTTTCTTT.